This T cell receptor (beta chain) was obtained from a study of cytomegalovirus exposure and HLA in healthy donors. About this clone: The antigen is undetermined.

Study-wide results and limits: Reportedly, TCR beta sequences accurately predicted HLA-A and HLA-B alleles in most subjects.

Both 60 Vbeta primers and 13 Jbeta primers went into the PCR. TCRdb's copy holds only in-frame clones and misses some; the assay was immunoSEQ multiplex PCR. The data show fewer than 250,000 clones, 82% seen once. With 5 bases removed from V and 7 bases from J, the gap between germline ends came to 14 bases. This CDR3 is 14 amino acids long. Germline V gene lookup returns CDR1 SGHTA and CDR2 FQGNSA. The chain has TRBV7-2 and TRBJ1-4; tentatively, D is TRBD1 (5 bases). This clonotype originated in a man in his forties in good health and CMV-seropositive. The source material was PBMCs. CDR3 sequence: CASSHPGASEKLFF. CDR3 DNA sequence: TGTGCCAGCAGCCATCCTGGGGCGAGTGAAAAACTGTTTTTT. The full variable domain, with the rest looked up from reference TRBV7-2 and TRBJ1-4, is GAGVSQSPSNKVTEKGKDVELRCDPISGHTALYWYRQSLGQGLEFLIYFQGNSAPDKSGLPSDRFSAERTGGSVSTLTIQRTQQEDSAVYLCASSHPGASEKLFFGSGTQLSVL.